These 4 T cell receptor beta chains share one sample of origin, sequenced in a study of cytomegalovirus exposure and HLA in healthy donors. Produced via immunoSEQ multiplex PCR; TCRdb's table is partial and in-frame only. The sample lists around 400,000 clones, 80% to 90% occurring once. The sequenced material came from PBMCs. All receptors come from a woman younger than 30 in good health and CMV-seronegative.

This chain connects TRBV19 to TRBJ1-2, with 7 nucleotides matching TRBD1. CDR3 length: 15 amino acids. With V trimmed by 7 bases and J by 4 bases, 12 bases remained unmatched. CDR1 is LNHDA, CDR2 SQIVND, per germline (reference sequence). CDR3 sequence reads: CASTRLDRESYGYTF. Written as DNA, the CDR3 is TGTGCCAGTACCCGACTCGACAGGGAAAGCTATGGCTACACCTTC.

The chain combines TRBV7-8 with TRBJ1-1; 10 bases match TRBD1. With V trimmed by 7 bases and J by 5 bases, 10 bases remained unmatched. Germline V gene sequence: CDR1 SGHVS, CDR2 FQNEAQ. The CDR3 runs to 15 residues. This CDR3 reads CASIGTGEGKTEAFF. CDR3 bases: TGTGCCAGCATTGGGACAGGGGAAGGTAAAACTGAAGCTTTCTTT.

This clone was observed a handful of times. The J gene is TRBJ1-2, the V gene TRBV7-8; D gene uncertain. Trimming stripped 5 bases from V and 6 bases from J, with 13 bases between. Germline CDR1 reads SGHVS; CDR2 reads FQNEAQ. The CDR3 runs 13 residues. CDR3 nucleotide sequence: TGTGCCAGCAGCCCAATTCTCAGGAATGGCTACACCTTC. Its protein is CASSPILRNGYTF.

This clone was seen only a few times. This sequence joins TRBV11-2 and TRBJ2-7, with 7 bases that match TRBD1. The CDR3 covers 15 residues. Germline assignment: CDR1 SGHAT and CDR2 FQNNGV. V lost 1 base to trimming and J lost 1 base; unmatched junction nucleotides: 4. The CDR3 DNA reads as TGTGCCAGCAGCTTAGGACAGGGCATATCCTACGAGCAGTACTTC. Translation: CASSLGQGISYEQYF.